This TCR beta chain originates from a study of blood T cell repertoires in COVID-19. Study-wide context: Some COVID-19 samples were acute and others convalescent; all came from the United States, Italy and Spain. PBMCs, B-cell-depleted T cells, or T cells provided the cDNA or gDNA that made up the material.

Trimming removed 7 bases from V and 2 bases from J; junction bases left unmatched: 6. Per the germline V gene, CDR1 is SQVTM and CDR2 is ANQGSEA. This CDR3 contains 13 residues. In the source study's methods: Estimated nucleated cell counts came from reference gene primer amplification. Using immunoSEQ multiplex PCR, the repertoire was profiled, and TCRdb retains in-frame clones only, with some absent. Clonal size and the V and J genes are those of that table, whereas D and trimming came from the DNA. The data contain about 150,000 clones, 80% to 90% of them seen just once; the ten biggest clones take up about 2.5%.

The material sequenced was peripheral blood. The V call is TRBV29-1, the J call TRBJ1-1; 8 nucleotides align to TRBD1. The sequence was obtained from a woman in her 70s with acute or convalescent COVID-19. The chain's CDR3 is CSALTGANTEAFF. The CDR3 DNA is TGCAGCGCTTTGACAGGGGCTAACACTGAAGCTTTCTTT.